The 10 T cell receptor beta chains reported below all come from one sample, sequenced in a study of T cells in Graves' hyperthyroidism and ophthalmopathy. Using RNA transcripts as the source, TCR beta CDR3 regions were amplified. Carried out on the TCR CDR3, a first-round RT-PCR used the HTBI primer set. TCRdb recomputed calls from the multiplex PCR reads with MiXCR, one row per CDR3 protein. The repertoire holds hundreds of thousands of distinct CDR3 sequences, roughly 45% seen once, with approximately 6.8% in the top ten. Sequencing was carried out using peripheral blood or thyroid tissue (not recorded which). The source of these receptors is an adult man with Graves' disease, either hyperthyroidism or ophthalmopathy (not recorded which).

V and J are TRBV2 and TRBJ1-6; TRBD1 agrees at 7 bases. The trim removed 6 bases at V and 6 bases at J, leaving 8 bases unmatched. CDR1 is SNHLY, CDR2 FYNNEI, per germline. The CDR3 is 15 residues long. CDR3 sequence (DNA): TGTGCCAGCAGAGGGGGCAGGGCGGCTAATTCACCCCTCCACTTT. Amino acid sequence: CASRGGRAANSPLHF. Together with reference TRBV2 and TRBJ1-6, the CDR3 gives the full variable domain: EPEVTQTPSHQVTQMGQEVILRCVPISNHLYFYWYRQILGQKVEFLVSFYNNEISEKSEIFDDQFSVERPDGSNFTLKIRSTKLEDSAMYFCASRGGRAANSPLHFGNGTRLTVT.

This clonotype has at least ten counts. This CDR3 reads CSGTDRFNEKLFF. The DNA for the CDR3 is TGCAGCGGGACAGACCGTTTTAATGAAAAACTGTTTTTT. The chain employs TRBV29-1 and TRBJ1-4, with a weak D call TRBD1 (6 bases). Looked up from germline, CDR1 is SQVTM and CDR2 is ANQGSEA. The CDR3 totals 13 residues. With 7 bases removed from V and 4 bases from J, the gap between germline ends came to 13 bases. The complete variable domain, with remaining parts taken from reference TRBV29-1 and TRBJ1-4, reads SAVISQKPSRDICQRGTSLTIQCQVDSQVTMMFWYRQQPGQSLTLIATANQGSEATYESGFVIDKFPISRPNLTFSTLTVSNMSPEDSSIYLCSGTDRFNEKLFFGSGTQLSVL.

The CDR3: CASSDDPGQGSNEQFF. The CDR3 DNA is TGTGCCAGCAGTGACGATCCGGGACAGGGTAGCAATGAGCAGTTCTTC. The chain couples TRBV6-4 to TRBJ2-1, with 9 nucleotides matching TRBD1. The germline gives CDR1 MRHNA, CDR2 SNTAGT. Losses at the gene ends were 2 bases for V and 6 bases for J; bases not matched to a gene: 8. CDR3 length: 16 amino acids.

The chain carries TRBV12-5 and TRBJ1-1; 7 bases are shared with TRBD1. Germline V gene lookup returns CDR1 LGHNT and CDR2 FRNRAP. With V trimmed by 2 bases and J by 4 bases, 13 bases remained unmatched. This CDR3 has 17 amino acids. Written as DNA, the CDR3 is TGTGCTAGTGGTTTGCCCCTCAGACAGGGCGGTGGCACTGAAGCTTTCTTT. This gives the protein CASGLPLRQGGGTEAFF.

This clonotype was detected a few times. This rearrangement joins TRBV14 to TRBJ1-4; maybe TRBD1 (5 bases). V shed 5 bases and J shed 0 bases, with 7 bases lying between them. Germline V gives CDR1 SGHDN, CDR2 FVKESK. The CDR3 loop spans 14 amino acids. This chain's CDR3 is CASSLQATNEKLFF. The CDR3 DNA follows: TGTGCCAGCAGCTTACAGGCAACTAATGAAAAACTGTTTTTT.

The V and J genes are TRBV7-9 and TRBJ1-2; the D is unclear. V lost 6 bases and J lost 9, with 11 bases in between. The CDR3 loop spans 11 amino acids. CDR1 and CDR2 from the germline V gene are SEHNR and FQNEAQ (reference sequence). DNA of the CDR3: TGTGCCAGCAGGGGCAGTGGTAGCTACACCTTC. The encoded protein is CASRGSGSYTF.

This clonotype appeared a single time. Possible read error: a much larger clone is one base away. The chain carries TRBV20-1 and TRBJ1-5, with D tentatively TRBD1 (5 bases). Trimming stripped 5 bases from V and 2 bases from J, with 13 bases between. Germline values: CDR1 DFQATT, CDR2 SNEGSKA (reference sequence). The CDR3 runs to 14 residues. The CDR3 nucleotides are TGCAGTGCTCTCCCGGGACGGGGCAATCAGCCCCAGCATTTT. Translation gives CSALPGRGNQPQHF.

The J gene is TRBJ2-6, the V gene TRBV10-3, with 8 positions matching TRBD1. The trim removed 3 bases at V and 2 bases at J, leaving 6 bases unmatched. The CDR3 runs 17 residues. Germline CDR1 reads ENHRY; CDR2 reads SYGVKD. The CDR3 bases are TGTGCCATCAGTGAAGGTCAGGGGGCGGCTGGGGCCAACGTCCTGACTTTC. Its translation is CAISEGQGAAGANVLTF.

This clonotype was counted ten times or more. The chain combines TRBV7-8 with TRBJ1-1, with 8 bases fitting TRBD1. V gave up 1 base and J gave up 4 bases; unmatched junction bases: 8. This CDR3 spans 16 amino acids. CDR1 and CDR2 (germline): SGHVS, FQNEAQ. The CDR3 region is CASSLVGRGRITEAFF. The CDR3 DNA is TGTGCCAGCAGCTTAGTTGGCAGGGGGCGCATCACTGAAGCTTTCTTT.

V gene TRBV7-3 combines with J gene TRBJ2-5; 10 bases align to TRBD1. The V segment lost 5 bases and the J segment 5 bases; nucleotides outside the gene matches: 11. Germline CDR1 SGHTA, CDR2 FQGTGA. This CDR3 spans 16 amino acids. The CDR3 region is CASSQGGTGDYETQYF. CDR3 in DNA: TGTGCCAGCAGCCAAGGCGGGACAGGGGACTACGAGACCCAGTACTTC.